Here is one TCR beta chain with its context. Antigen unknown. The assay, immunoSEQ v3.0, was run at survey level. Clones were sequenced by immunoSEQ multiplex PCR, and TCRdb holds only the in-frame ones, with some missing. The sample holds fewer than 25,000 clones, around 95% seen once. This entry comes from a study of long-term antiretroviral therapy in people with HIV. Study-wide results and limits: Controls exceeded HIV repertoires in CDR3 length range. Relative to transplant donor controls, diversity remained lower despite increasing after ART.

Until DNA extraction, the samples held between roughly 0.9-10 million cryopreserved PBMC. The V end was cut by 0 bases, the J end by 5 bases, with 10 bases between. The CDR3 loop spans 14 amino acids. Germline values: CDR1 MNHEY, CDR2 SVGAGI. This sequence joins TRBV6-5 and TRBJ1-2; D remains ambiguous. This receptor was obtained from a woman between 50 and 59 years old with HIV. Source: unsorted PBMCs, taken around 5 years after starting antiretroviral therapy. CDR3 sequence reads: CASSYSIADYGYTF. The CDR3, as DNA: TGTGCCAGCAGTTACTCGATCGCAGATTATGGCTACACCTTC.